This note documents a single TCR beta chain sequence. The data stem from a study of blood T cell repertoires in COVID-19. Looking at the study overall: The analysed material was cDNA or gDNA that came from T cells, B-cell-depleted T cells, or PBMCs.

The CDR3 is made up of 14 amino acids. The V and J ends lost 6 bases and 2 bases, in that order; junction bases with no gene match: 4. Germline V gives CDR1 SGHKS, CDR2 YYEKEE (reference sequence). Measured with immunoSEQ multiplex PCR; TCRdb has only the in-frame clones, and not every one. The sample consists of approximately 220,000 clones, about four fifths of them appearing once. The sequenced material came from PBMCs or T cells enriched from blood (not recorded which). V and J are TRBV5-5 and TRBJ2-3; 9 positions agree with TRBD2. This receptor was obtained from a woman in her 50s who had been exposed to COVID-19. In nucleotides, the CDR3 is TGTGCCAGCAAGAGCGGGGGGTTCACAGATACGCAGTATTTT. It specifies CASKSGGFTDTQYF.